A selection of T cell receptor beta chains follows, all from one sample in a study of OX40 agonist ivuxolimab in advanced cancers. The repertoire was sequenced with immunoSEQ multiplex PCR; TCRdb's copy has only in-frame clones and lacks some. The data contain some 60,000 clones, 85% of them singletons. The sample in question was CD4+ or CD8+ T cells sorted from blood, obtained in a trial of the OX40 agonist ivuxolimab. The receptor source for this set is an adult with an advanced solid tumor such as melanoma, head and neck, liver or kidney cancer. CDR3s leave out the opening cysteine and the closing phenylalanine or tryptophan. Fields, in order: V gene, J gene, CDR3 protein.

V: TRBV2; J: TRBJ1-3; CDR3: ASSPSGGNTIY
V: TRBV11-1; J: TRBJ2-1; CDR3: ASSSRAEQF
V: TRBV10-3; J: TRBJ1-1; CDR3: AISEGVEGRTEAF
V: TRBV5-6; J: TRBJ2-7; CDR3: ASSLTTSGGSYEQY
V: TRBV5-4; J: TRBJ2-1; CDR3: ASSSRRTSADNEQF
V: TRBV5-1; J: TRBJ2-2; CDR3: ASSLDGQGAGELF
V: TRBV2; J: TRBJ2-5; CDR3: ASVKETQY
V: TRBV5-5; J: TRBJ2-3; CDR3: ASSNGGGRTDTQY
V: TRBV19; J: TRBJ1-4; CDR3: ASSIRTVDEKLF
V: TRBV18; J: TRBJ2-1; CDR3: ASSPLGGGEQF
V: TRBV11-2; J: TRBJ2-1; CDR3: ASSPGPGGPYEQF
V: TRBV5-4; J: TRBJ1-4; CDR3: ASRGWGNEKLF
V: TRBV5-1; J: TRBJ2-7; CDR3: ASSFNGRLYEQY
V: TRBV5-1; J: TRBJ2-3; CDR3: ASSFWTGGTTDTQY
V: TRBV25-1; J: TRBJ2-1; CDR3: ASSDPLTSGIGNEQF
V: TRBV28; J: TRBJ1-1; CDR3: ASRSQGAMAEAF
V: TRBV11-3; J: TRBJ1-1; CDR3: ASSHREGTRETEAF
V: TRBV5-1; J: TRBJ2-5; CDR3: ASSLRLASQETQY
V: TRBV5-4; J: TRBJ2-7; CDR3: ASSLVGQGYEQY
V: TRBV2; J: TRBJ2-7; CDR3: ASARTSGSHEQY
V: TRBV9; J: TRBJ1-1; CDR3: ASKPGLWMNTEAF
V: TRBV6-5; J: TRBJ2-3; CDR3: ASSYSRGPDTQY
V: TRBV2; J: TRBJ1-2; CDR3: ASSPGTGFGYT
V: TRBV9; J: TRBJ2-3; CDR3: ASSVDGSGSTDTQY
V: TRBV28; J: TRBJ2-1; CDR3: ASSPPNRRGEQF
V: TRBV10-1; J: TRBJ2-3; CDR3: ASSESGTDTQY
V: TRBV7-9; J: TRBJ2-7; CDR3: ASSAGTGTTYEQY
V: TRBV9; J: TRBJ1-3; CDR3: ASSYGAASGNTIY
V: TRBV2; J: TRBJ2-7; CDR3: ASSETLTGWFIYEQY
V: TRBV19; J: TRBJ2-2; CDR3: ASSIDPMGESNTGELF
V: TRBV11-2; J: TRBJ2-5; CDR3: ASSPGGLAGPRGETQY
V: TRBV7-9; J: TRBJ2-1; CDR3: ASSLGLAGVSEQF
V: TRBV28; J: TRBJ1-5; CDR3: ASRSIYSNQPQH
V: TRBV6-1; J: TRBJ1-2; CDR3: ASSEVGPYGYT
V: TRBV5-6; J: TRBJ2-1; CDR3: ARDGVASGHYNEQF
V: TRBV9; J: TRBJ2-5; CDR3: ASSVASSGAETQY
V: TRBV10-1; J: TRBJ1-1; CDR3: ASQRELNTEAF
V: TRBV29-1; J: TRBJ1-1; CDR3: SVRNTEAF
V: TRBV6-6; J: TRBJ2-5; CDR3: ASSPGTGGEETQY
V: TRBV7-2; J: TRBJ1-3; CDR3: ASSQPRVTGSGNTIY
V: TRBV7-2; J: TRBJ1-4; CDR3: ASSLRGAYSKEKLF
V: TRBV29-1; J: TRBJ2-3; CDR3: SVESGGSDTQY
V: TRBV5-1; J: TRBJ2-2; CDR3: ASSPGGQGPGTGELF
V: TRBV30; J: TRBJ2-7; CDR3: AWSVGQGPSYEQY
V: TRBV18; J: TRBJ1-4; CDR3: ASSPPQLEKLF
V: TRBV4-1; J: TRBJ2-5; CDR3: ASSPDDRGGETQY
V: TRBV4-2; J: TRBJ2-7; CDR3: ASSQGTGGPGEQY
V: TRBV6-6; J: TRBJ2-3; CDR3: ASSYSNTQY
V: TRBV27; J: TRBJ1-6; CDR3: ASSWDRPHFSGDNSPLH
V: TRBV9; J: TRBJ2-4; CDR3: ASSAPGGDYN
V: TRBV7-2; J: TRBJ2-5; CDR3: ASSEGPGQGQETQY